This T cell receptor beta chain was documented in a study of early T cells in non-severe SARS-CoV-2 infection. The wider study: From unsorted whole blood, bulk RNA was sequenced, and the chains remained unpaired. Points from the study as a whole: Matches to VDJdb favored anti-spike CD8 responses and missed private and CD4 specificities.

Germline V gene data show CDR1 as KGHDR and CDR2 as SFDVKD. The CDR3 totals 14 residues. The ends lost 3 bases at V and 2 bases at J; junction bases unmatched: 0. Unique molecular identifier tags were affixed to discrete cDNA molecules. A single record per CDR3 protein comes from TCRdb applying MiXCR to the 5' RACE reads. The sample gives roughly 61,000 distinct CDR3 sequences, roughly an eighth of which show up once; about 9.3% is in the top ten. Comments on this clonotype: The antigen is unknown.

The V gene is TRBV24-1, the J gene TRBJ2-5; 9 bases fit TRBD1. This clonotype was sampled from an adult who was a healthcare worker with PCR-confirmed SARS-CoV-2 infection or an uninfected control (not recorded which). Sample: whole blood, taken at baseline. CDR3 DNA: TGTGCCACCAGTGATGACAGGGGGCAAGAGACCCAGTACTTC. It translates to CATSDDRGQETQYF.